This T cell receptor beta chain was identified during a study of molecular identifiers for immune sequencing clone quantification. Looking at the study overall: Naive CD8 cell RNA, from roughly 20,000 or 100,000 cells, was split five ways in replicates, with four sequenced.

Germline V gene sequence: CDR1 SEHNR, CDR2 FQNEAQ (reference sequence). The CDR3 has 13 amino acids. Trimming removed 5 bases at V and 4 bases at J, with 11 bases between. Notes on the study in general: Barcode-sharing identical TCR molecules could underestimate highly expanded clone sizes. Effector cells had over 99% of their molecules in clones above 20 RNA copies, while naive cells had under 1%.

TCRdb called the PCR reads again in MiXCR, with one record for every CDR3 protein. Of about 65,000 distinct CDR3 sequences in the sample, 15% to 20% were seen once. Preparation of naive CD8 libraries involved roughly 18,000 to 1,100,000 sorted cells and 10%, 30% or 50% RNA. This clonotype came up many times. Its antigen is not known. The sequence came from a human donor in good health. Some libraries in this study had Jurkat cell RNA spiked in. This chain uses TRBV7-9 with TRBJ1-2; unclear D gene. The source material was naive CD8+ T cells from blood, with Jurkat cell RNA spiked in. The sample's subset: FACS-sorted CD8+CD4-CCR7+CD45RA+ naive T cells. The CDR3 DNA follows: TGTGCCAGCAGCCCAAGACTTATCTATGGCTACACCTTC. Translation: CASSPRLIYGYTF.